The TCR beta chain described here comes from a study of T cell changes during pregnancy in multiple sclerosis. Here immunoSEQ multiplex PCR was the method, and the copy in TCRdb shows in-frame clones only, minus some. The sample holds tens of thousands of clones; under 95% are singletons and the top ten take 4% to 4.5%. Germline-derived CDR1 and CDR2 are MNHNS and SASEGT. V lost 6 bases to trimming and J lost 3 bases; unmatched junction nucleotides: 8. CDR3 size: 15 residues. This receptor was identified in a female donor in good health, enrolled as a control in a pregnancy study. The sequenced sample was peripheral blood, obtained in the second trimester of pregnancy. The rearrangement links TRBV6-1 to TRBJ2-3; TRBD1 aligns across 8 bases. Written as DNA, the CDR3 is TGTGCCAGCAGGGGACAGGAGACGAGTACAGATACGCAGTATTTT. It translates to CASRGQETSTDTQYF.